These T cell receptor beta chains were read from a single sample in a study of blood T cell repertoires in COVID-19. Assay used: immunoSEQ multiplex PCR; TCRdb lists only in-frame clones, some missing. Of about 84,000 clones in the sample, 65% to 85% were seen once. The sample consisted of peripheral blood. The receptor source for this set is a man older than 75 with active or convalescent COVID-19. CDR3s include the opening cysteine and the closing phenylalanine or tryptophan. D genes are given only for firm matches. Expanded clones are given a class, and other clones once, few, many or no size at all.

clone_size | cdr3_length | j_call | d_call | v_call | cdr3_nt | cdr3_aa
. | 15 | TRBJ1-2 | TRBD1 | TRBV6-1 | TGTGCCAGCAGTGAAGGCGAGACAGGGGGCCGTGGCTACACCTTC | CASSEGETGGRGYTF
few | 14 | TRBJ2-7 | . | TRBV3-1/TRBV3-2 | TGTGCCAGCAGCCTTGTTCCCGTCTCCTACGAGCAGTACTTC | CASSLVPVSYEQYF
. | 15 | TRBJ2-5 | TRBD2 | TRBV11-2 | TGTGCCAGCAGCCCGAGGCGGGGGGGCGGAGAGACCCAGTACTTC | CASSPRRGGGETQYF
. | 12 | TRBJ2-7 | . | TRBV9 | TGTGCCAGCAGCGTAGTTCGGGGAATGGGGTACTTC | CASSVVRGMGYF
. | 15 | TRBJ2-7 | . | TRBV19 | TGTGCCAGTAGTCCCCTGCGGGATAAATCCTACGAGCAGTACTTC | CASSPLRDKSYEQYF
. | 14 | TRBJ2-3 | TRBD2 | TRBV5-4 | TGTGCTACGGGCGGGAGGAATTCACAGGATACGCAGTATTTT | CATGGRNSQDTQYF
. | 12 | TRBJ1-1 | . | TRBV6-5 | TGTGCCAGCAGATCGACAAGCACTGAAGCTTTCTTT | CASRSTSTEAFF
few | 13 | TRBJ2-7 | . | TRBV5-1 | TGCGCCAGCAAGGGCACTAGCTCCTACGAGCAGTACTTC | CASKGTSSYEQYF
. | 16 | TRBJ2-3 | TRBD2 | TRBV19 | TGTGCCACCTCTGGGGGGGGTGGCTCTAGCACAGATACGCAGTATTTT | CATSGGGGSSTDTQYF
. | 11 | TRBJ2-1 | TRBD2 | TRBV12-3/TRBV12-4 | TGTGCCAGCAGCCCGGGACTAGAGCAGTTCTTC | CASSPGLEQFF
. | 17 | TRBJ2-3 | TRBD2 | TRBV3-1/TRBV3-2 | TGTGCCAGCAGCCAAGGGAGCGGGGGGGCCTATTCAGATACGCAGTATTTT | CASSQGSGGAYSDTQYF
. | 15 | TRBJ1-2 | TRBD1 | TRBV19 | TGTGCCAGTAGAGGGGACAGTCGGGGGAACTATGGCTACACCTTC | CASRGDSRGNYGYTF
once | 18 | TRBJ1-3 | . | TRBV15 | TGTGCCACCAGCAGAGGGGAACCGGGACTGAACTCTGGAAACACCATATATTTT | CATSRGEPGLNSGNTIYF
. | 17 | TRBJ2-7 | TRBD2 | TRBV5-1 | TGCGCCAGCAGCTCATGGGAAGGGGTTGGCGGGAGTCGGAAGCAGTACTTC | CASSSWEGVGGSRKQYF
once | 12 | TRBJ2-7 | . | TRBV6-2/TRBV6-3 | TGTGCCAGCAGCCACGACAGGCGCGAGCAGTACTTC | CASSHDRREQYF
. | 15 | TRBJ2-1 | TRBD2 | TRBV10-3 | TGTGCCATCAGTGCTAGCGGGGGGGATTACAATGAGCAGTTCTTC | CAISASGGDYNEQFF
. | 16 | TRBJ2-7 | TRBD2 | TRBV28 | TGTGCCAGCACTCCCGGACTAGCGGGAGGAACCTACGAGCAGTACTTC | CASTPGLAGGTYEQYF
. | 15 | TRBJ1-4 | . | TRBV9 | TGTGCCAGCAGCGCCCCCGGGACTTTGAATGAAAAACTGTTTTTT | CASSAPGTLNEKLFF
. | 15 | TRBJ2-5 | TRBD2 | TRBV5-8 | TGTGCCAGCAGCTCGGGACTAGCAAACCAAGAGACCCAGTACTTC | CASSSGLANQETQYF
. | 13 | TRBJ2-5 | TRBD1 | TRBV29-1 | TGCAGCGTTGCCCTAACAGGGGCGGAGACCCAGTACTTC | CSVALTGAETQYF
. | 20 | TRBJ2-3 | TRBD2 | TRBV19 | TGTGCCAGTAGTATAGCAGGGGGACTAGCGGGAGGCCGGACCACAGATACGCAGTATTTT | CASSIAGGLAGGRTTDTQYF
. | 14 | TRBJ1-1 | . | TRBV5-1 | TGCGCCAGCAGCACAGGACGGACGAACACTGAAGCTTTCTTT | CASSTGRTNTEAFF
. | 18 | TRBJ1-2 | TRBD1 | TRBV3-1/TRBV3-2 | TGTGCCAGCGGCAACCTCGAAGGACAGGGGGCGGATAGTGTACGCTACACCTTC | CASGNLEGQGADSVRYTF
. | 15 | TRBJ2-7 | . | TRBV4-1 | TGCGCCAGCAGCCAAGGCCCGGGGAGAGCCTACGAGCAGTACTTC | CASSQGPGRAYEQYF
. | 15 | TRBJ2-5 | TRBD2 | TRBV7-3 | TGTGCCAGCAGCCCCATCGGGGGGGGAGGAGAGACCCAGTACTTC | CASSPIGGGGETQYF
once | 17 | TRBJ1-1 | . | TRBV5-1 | TGCGCCAGCAGCTTGGAAGCCCAAGGCAGGATGAACACTGAAGCTTTCTTT | CASSLEAQGRMNTEAFF
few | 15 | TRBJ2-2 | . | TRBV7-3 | TGTGCCAGCAGCCGTGGGCGATCGAACACCGGGGAGCTGTTTTTT | CASSRGRSNTGELFF
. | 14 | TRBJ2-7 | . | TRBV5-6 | TGTGCCAGCAGCTCATCAAGGAGCTCCTACGAGCAGTACTTC | CASSSSRSSYEQYF